Given below is one TCR beta chain in context. These data belong to a study of control samples from healthy donors and cancer patients. Trimming pared 3 bases from V and 0 bases from J, leaving 14 bases between. The germline V gene has CDR1 KGHSH and CDR2 LQKENI. The CDR3 sequence is 16 residues long. The method was immunoSEQ multiplex PCR; TCRdb's version includes in-frame clones alone and lacks a portion of them. The table lists around 110,000 clones, 88% of them singletons. This receptor was identified in a woman in her seventies in good health. The V call is TRBV18, the J call TRBJ1-1; tentatively, D is TRBD1 (5 bases). The sequenced sample was blood. CDR3 coding DNA: TGTGCCAGCTCACCGAACAGGATACCAATGAACACTGAAGCTTTCTTT. Residues: CASSPNRIPMNTEAFF. Full variable domain (outside the CDR3, taken from reference TRBV18 and TRBJ1-1): NAGVMQNPRHLVRRRGQEARLRCSPMKGHSHVYWYRQLPEEGLKFMVYLQKENIIDESGMPKERFSAEFPKEGPSILRIQQVVRGDSAAYFCASSPNRIPMNTEAFFGQGTRLTVV.